This T cell receptor beta chain was retrieved from a study of blood T cells in healthy people across ages. The study, taken as a whole, reports: Total diversity from one million sequenced T cells was likely underestimated.

As for this clonotype: Antigen unknown.

The people who gave samples were healthy Caucasians from Russia, aged about 6 to 95. Germline lookup yields CDR1 SGHTA and CDR2 FQGNSA. CDR3 length equals 16 residues. After removal of 5 bases from V and 2 bases from J, the junction contained 8 bases not matched to a gene. Using a J-beta primer mix together with a sample-barcoded 5' primer, a second PCR was run for roughly 6 to 11 cycles. MiXCR, run by TCRdb on the 5' RACE reads, gives a single entry per CDR3 protein. The sample records about 780,000 distinct CDR3 sequences, around half being singletons. The TCR comes from an elderly man in good health. The V gene is TRBV7-2, the J gene TRBJ2-3; 9 positions match TRBD2. The source material was blood. This CDR3 is CASSGRAGGLTDTQYF. CDR3 in DNA: TGTGCCAGCAGCGGCCGGGCGGGAGGGCTCACAGATACGCAGTATTTT.